This T cell receptor beta chain appears in the sequencing data of a study of T cell repertoires in cytomegalovirus infection. In the study overall: It was the public TCR beta signatures that indicated both CMV infection and matching HLA type.

Concerning this clonotype: Its antigen remains unidentified.

Findings of the study overall: Pooled public TCR beta family frequency picked out CMV carriers with the relevant HLA. Within the response measured ex vivo, HLA-C-restricted CMV-specific TCR beta clonotypes were dominant.

TCRdb re-analysed the reads in MiXCR, keeping a single row per CDR3 protein. The data contain roughly 630,000 distinct CDR3 sequences, 20% to 30% of them singletons. The V end lost 7 bases, the J end lost 4 bases, and 11 bases lay between the germline ends. CDR1 is MNHEY, CDR2 SVGEGT, per germline. The CDR3 totals 13 residues. Material: CD8+ T cells from PBMCs. The clonotype comes from a human donor in good health (CMV status not recorded). Some clones in this sample may be carry-over from other donors' samples. The V and J genes are TRBV6-2 or TRBV6-3 and TRBJ1-5; D is unresolved. The CDR3 sequence is CASNAPGNQPQHF. CDR3 in DNA: TGTGCCAGCAACGCCCCAGGAAATCAGCCCCAGCATTTT.